Each of the 14 T cell receptor beta chains below was sequenced from the same sample in a study of cytomegalovirus exposure and HLA in healthy donors. PCR was performed using 60 Vbeta and 13 Jbeta primers. The protocol was immunoSEQ multiplex PCR, while the TCRdb copy is restricted to in-frame clones and leaves out a portion. The data show fewer than 150,000 clones, over 60% seen once. Sequencing was carried out using PBMCs. The receptors originated from a woman aged 40 to 50 in good health and CMV-seropositive.

This clone was detected a few times. J is TRBJ1-2 and V is TRBV6-6; D is undetermined. Germline CDR1 reads MNHNY; CDR2 reads SVGAGI (reference sequence). V was trimmed by 2 bases and J by 7 bases, leaving 11 bases between them. The CDR3 has 13 amino acids. CDR3 loop: CASSYQQEGGYTF. The DNA for the CDR3 is TGTGCCAGCAGTTACCAGCAGGAGGGTGGCTACACCTTC.

The chain joins TRBV7-2 to TRBJ2-7, with a possible D match to TRBD2 (5 bases). The germline CDR1 and CDR2 sequences are SGHTA and FQGNSA. The CDR3 covers 15 residues. Trimming removed 0 bases from V and 6 bases from J, with 15 bases in between. CDR3 coding DNA: TGTGCCAGCAGCTTAGCCAGCGGCACCTCCGGCGAGCAGTACTTC. Translating it yields CASSLASGTSGEQYF.

The chain uses TRBV5-6 and TRBJ1-2; no reliable D call. The CDR3 is made up of 14 amino acids. Germline loops: CDR1 SGHDT, CDR2 YYEEEE. The ends were cut back, 4 bases at V and 0 bases at J, with 10 bases in the middle. CDR3 in DNA: TGTGCCAGCAGCCCGTGGGGAGCTAACTATGGCTACACCTTC. This codes for CASSPWGANYGYTF.

This chain links TRBV5-1 with TRBJ1-4, with TRBD1 matching over 9 bases. V shed 8 bases, J shed 4 bases, and the junction held 9 bases outside the gene matches. This CDR3 region has 15 residues. Germline V CDR1 and CDR2: SGHRS, YFSETQ. CDR3 amino acids: CASCHRDRDNEKLFF. The CDR3 coding sequence is TGCGCCAGTTGCCACCGGGACAGGGATAATGAAAAACTGTTTTTT.

The V and J genes are TRBV7-9 and TRBJ2-1; the D gene is possibly TRBD1 (6 bases). In germline, CDR1 is SEHNR, CDR2 FQNEAQ (reference sequence). The CDR3 sequence is 15 residues long. V was clipped by 5 bases and J by 0 bases, with 11 bases between them. CDR3 loop: CASSRPTGSYNEQFF. The CDR3 DNA is TGTGCCAGCAGCCGTCCGACAGGCTCCTACAATGAGCAGTTCTTC.

V usage is TRBV5-4 and J usage is TRBJ2-7; 8 nucleotides agree with TRBD1. The length of the CDR3 is 15 residues. CDR1 and CDR2 from the germline V gene are SGHNT and YYREEE (reference sequence). V shed 4 bases and J 4 bases; nucleotides not matched to a gene: 10. CDR3 sequence reads: CASSAAGQGIYEQYF. As DNA, the CDR3 is TGTGCCAGCAGCGCCGCCGGACAGGGAATATACGAGCAGTACTTC.

The rearrangement links TRBV19 to TRBJ2-7; no firm D call. This CDR3 has 13 amino acids. V was pared by 4 bases and J by 6 bases, with 13 bases between. Germline CDR1 reads LNHDA; CDR2 reads SQIVND (reference sequence). The CDR3, as DNA: TGTGCCAGTAGTACCCAGGCCCCTACCGAGCAGTACTTC. Protein sequence: CASSTQAPTEQYF.

The chain is built from TRBV5-1 and TRBJ1-4; TRBD1 agrees at 7 bases. The CDR3 is 16 amino acids. Trimming took 4 bases from V and 0 from J; bases not matched to a gene: 6. The germline V gene encodes CDR1 SGHRS and CDR2 YFSETQ. Here the CDR3 reads CASSLDRAATNEKLFF. The CDR3 DNA reads TGCGCCAGCAGCCTCGACAGGGCTGCAACTAATGAAAAACTGTTTTTT.

V usage is TRBV16 and J usage is TRBJ1-4; no clear D gene. V was shortened by 3 bases and J by 0 bases, with 11 bases between the two germline ends. CDR1 and CDR2 (germline): KGHSY, FQNENV. This CDR3 region has 16 residues. The CDR3 loop reads CASSHPEGATNEKLFF. In DNA, the CDR3 is TGTGCCAGCAGCCATCCCGAGGGCGCAACTAATGAAAAACTGTTTTTT.

V is TRBV6-5 and J is TRBJ2-1, with 9 bases aligning to TRBD2. CDR1 MNHEY and CDR2 SVGAGI come from the germline V gene. J lost 4 bases, V lost 6 bases, and 7 bases had no gene match. The CDR3 loop spans 15 amino acids. This chain's CDR3 is CASSKLAGRYNEQFF. For the CDR3, the DNA is TGTGCCAGCAGCAAACTAGCGGGCCGATACAATGAGCAGTTCTTC.

This clone was seen only once. V and J are TRBV6-5 and TRBJ2-3; D not certain. Trimming cost V 5 bases and J 7 bases, with 13 bases left between them. CDR3 length: 13 residues. The germline gives CDR1 MNHEY, CDR2 SVGAGI. CDR3 in amino acids: CASSPSVEHTQYF. CDR3 in DNA: TGTGCCAGCAGTCCCAGTGTGGAGCATACGCAGTATTTT.

The chain has TRBV5-4 and TRBJ2-3; 8 bases match TRBD1. The CDR3 loop spans 16 amino acids. V shed 2 bases and J 3 bases; nucleotides not matched to a gene: 8. In germline, CDR1 is SGHNT, CDR2 YYREEE (reference sequence). The chain's CDR3 is CASSFPTGVGTDTQYF. CDR3 DNA: TGTGCCAGCAGCTTCCCGACAGGGGTAGGAACAGATACGCAGTATTTT. The complete variable domain, with remaining parts taken from reference TRBV5-4 and TRBJ2-3, reads ETGVTQSPTHLIKTRGQQVTLRCSSQSGHNTVSWYQQALGQGPQFIFQYYREEENGRGNFPPRFSGLQFPNYSSELNVNALELDDSALYLCASSFPTGVGTDTQYFGPGTRLTVL.

V gene TRBV4-3 combines with J gene TRBJ2-2, with TRBD1 identical over 7 bases. The CDR3 runs to 16 residues. The junction had 10 bases not matched to a gene; V was cut back by 2 bases and J by 7 bases. The germline V gene has CDR1 LGHNA and CDR2 YSLEER. CDR3 amino acids: CASSQLTRGRVGELFF. Here the CDR3 DNA reads TGCGCCAGCAGCCAACTAACAAGGGGGCGCGTCGGGGAGCTGTTTTTT.

The rearrangement links TRBV9 to TRBJ2-7; possibly TRBD1 for D (6 bases). Looked up from germline, CDR1 is SGDLS and CDR2 is YYNGEE. Trimming shortened V by 5 bases and J by 4 bases, and 10 bases separated the two germline ends. The CDR3 has 12 residues. The CDR3 region has the DNA TGTGCCAGCAGTAGGGGGAATTACGAGCAGTACTTC. Translating it yields CASSRGNYEQYF.